This T cell receptor (beta chain) was profiled in a study of T-cell reconstitution after alpha-beta-depleted transplantation in children. Notes on the study in general: Some patients showed high day-60 TCRbeta diversity, which derived from surviving recipient T cells and thymic progenitors. After one year, T-cell counts and TCRbeta diversity mostly came from new T cells. Where alpha-beta T cells came from about two months after transplant was reportedly several hundred expanded graft clones.

V dropped 6 bases and J dropped 8 bases, with 13 bases sitting between them. Germline-derived CDR1 and CDR2 are MDHEN and SYDVKM. CDR3 size: 13 residues. The library targeted TCRbeta and was prepared with unique molecular identifiers. TCRdb analysed the PCR reads with MiXCR anew, one entry per CDR3 protein. The sample lists about 600,000 distinct CDR3 sequences; 10% to 15% were seen once. As for this clonotype: Its antigen is undetermined.

The chain is built from TRBV28 and TRBJ1-4, with D possibly matching TRBD1 (6 bases). The clonotype originates from a male patient younger than 18 who had a stem cell transplant for acute myeloid leukemia, so the T cells may come from the graft donor. The input for sequencing was PBMCs, mostly from graft donor cells, taken 360 days after TCRalphabeta/CD19-depleted stem cell transplant. The CDR3 spells CASSPGQREKLFF. The CDR3 nucleotides read TGTGCCAGCAGCCCCGGACAGCGAGAAAAACTGTTTTTT.